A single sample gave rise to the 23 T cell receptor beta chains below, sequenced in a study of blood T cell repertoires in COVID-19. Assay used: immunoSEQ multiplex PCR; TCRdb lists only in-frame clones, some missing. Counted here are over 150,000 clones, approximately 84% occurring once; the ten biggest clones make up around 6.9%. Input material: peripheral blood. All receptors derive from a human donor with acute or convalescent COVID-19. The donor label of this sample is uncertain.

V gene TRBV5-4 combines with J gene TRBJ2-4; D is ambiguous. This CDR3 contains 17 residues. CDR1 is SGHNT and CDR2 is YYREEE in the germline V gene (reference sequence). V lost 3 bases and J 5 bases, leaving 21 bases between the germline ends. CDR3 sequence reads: CASSSSHSRPVENIQYF. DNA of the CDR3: TGTGCCAGCAGCTCTTCCCACAGCCGACCCGTAGAAAACATTCAGTACTTC.

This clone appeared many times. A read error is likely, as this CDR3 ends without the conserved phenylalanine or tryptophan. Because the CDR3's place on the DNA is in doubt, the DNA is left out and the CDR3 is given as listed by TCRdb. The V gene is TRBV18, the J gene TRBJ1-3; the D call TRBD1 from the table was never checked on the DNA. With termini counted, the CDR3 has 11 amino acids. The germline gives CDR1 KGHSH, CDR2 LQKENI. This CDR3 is CASSQSDRAFD.

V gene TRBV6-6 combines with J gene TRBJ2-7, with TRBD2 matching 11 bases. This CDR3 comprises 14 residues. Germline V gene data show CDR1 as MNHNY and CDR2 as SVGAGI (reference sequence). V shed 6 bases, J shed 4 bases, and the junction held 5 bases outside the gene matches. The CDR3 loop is CASRLSGRGYEQYF. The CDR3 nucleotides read TGTGCCAGCAGACTTAGCGGGAGGGGTTACGAGCAGTACTTC.

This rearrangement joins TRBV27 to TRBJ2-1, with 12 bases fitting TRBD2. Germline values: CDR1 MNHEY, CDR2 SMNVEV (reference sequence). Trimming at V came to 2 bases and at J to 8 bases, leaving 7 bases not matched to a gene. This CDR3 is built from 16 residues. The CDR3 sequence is CASSLRTSGMGHEQFF. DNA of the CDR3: TGTGCCAGCAGTTTACGGACTAGCGGGATGGGGCATGAGCAGTTCTTC.

The CDR3 loop reads CASSPGLAGGAYEQYF. The CDR3 DNA reads as TGCGCCAGCAGCCCGGGACTAGCGGGAGGTGCCTACGAGCAGTACTTC. The chain links TRBV5-1 to TRBJ2-7; 15 nucleotides line up with TRBD2. Germline CDR1 is SGHRS and CDR2 is YFSETQ. Unmatched junction bases numbered 4, after V lost 4 bases and J lost 2 bases. CDR3 length: 16 residues. The variable domain in full, completed from reference TRBV5-1 and TRBJ2-7, reads KAGVTQTPRYLIKTRGQQVTLSCSPISGHRSVSWYQQTPGQGLQFLFEYFSETQRNKGNFPGRFSGRQFSNSRSEMNVSTLELGDSALYLCASSPGLAGGAYEQYFGPGTRLTVT.

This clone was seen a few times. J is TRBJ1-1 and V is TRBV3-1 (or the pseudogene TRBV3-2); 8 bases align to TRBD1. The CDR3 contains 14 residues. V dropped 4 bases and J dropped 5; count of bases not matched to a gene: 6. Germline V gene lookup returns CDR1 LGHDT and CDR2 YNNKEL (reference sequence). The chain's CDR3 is CASSRQGKETEAFF. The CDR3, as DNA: TGTGCCAGCAGCCGACAGGGGAAGGAAACTGAAGCTTTCTTT.

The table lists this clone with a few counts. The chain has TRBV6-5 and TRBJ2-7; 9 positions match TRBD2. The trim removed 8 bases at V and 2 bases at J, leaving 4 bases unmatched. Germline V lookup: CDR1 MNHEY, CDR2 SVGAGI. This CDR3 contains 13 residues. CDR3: CASGLAGPYEQYF. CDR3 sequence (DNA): TGTGCCAGCGGCCTAGCGGGACCCTACGAGCAGTACTTC.

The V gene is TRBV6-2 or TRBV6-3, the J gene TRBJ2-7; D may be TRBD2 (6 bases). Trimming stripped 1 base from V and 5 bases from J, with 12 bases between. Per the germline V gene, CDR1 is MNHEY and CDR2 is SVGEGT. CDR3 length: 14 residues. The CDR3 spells CASSYFGRDHEQYF. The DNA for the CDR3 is TGTGCCAGCAGTTACTTCGGGAGAGACCACGAGCAGTACTTC.

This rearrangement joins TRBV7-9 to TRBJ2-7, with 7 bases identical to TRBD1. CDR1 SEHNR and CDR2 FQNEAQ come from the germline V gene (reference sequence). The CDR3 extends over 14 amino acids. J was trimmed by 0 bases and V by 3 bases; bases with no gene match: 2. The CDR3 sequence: CASSFAGGSYEQYF. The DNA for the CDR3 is TGTGCCAGCAGCTTCGCAGGGGGCTCCTACGAGCAGTACTTC.

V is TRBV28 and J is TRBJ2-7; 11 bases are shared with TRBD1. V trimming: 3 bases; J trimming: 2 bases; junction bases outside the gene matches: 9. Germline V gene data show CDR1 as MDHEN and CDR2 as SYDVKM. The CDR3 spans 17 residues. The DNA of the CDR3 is TGTGCCAGCAGTTTGAGCCCCGGACAGGGGGCCACCTACGAGCAGTACTTC. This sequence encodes CASSLSPGQGATYEQYF.

CDR3 nucleotides: TGTGCCAGCAGCCAAGATTCCCCCACTAGCGGAAATGAGCAGTTCTTC. This codes for CASSQDSPTSGNEQFF. V and J are TRBV3-1 (or the pseudogene TRBV3-2) and TRBJ2-1, with TRBD2 matching 8 bases. J was trimmed by 7 bases and V by 0 bases; bases with no gene match: 8. Germline lookup yields CDR1 LGHDT and CDR2 YNNKEL (reference sequence). The length of the CDR3 is 16 residues.

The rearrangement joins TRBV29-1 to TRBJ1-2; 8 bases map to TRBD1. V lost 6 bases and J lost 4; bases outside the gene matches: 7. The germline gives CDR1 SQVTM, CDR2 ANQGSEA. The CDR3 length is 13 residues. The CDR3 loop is CSVTDRGAYGYTF. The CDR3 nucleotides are TGCAGCGTGACTGACAGGGGCGCCTATGGCTACACCTTC.

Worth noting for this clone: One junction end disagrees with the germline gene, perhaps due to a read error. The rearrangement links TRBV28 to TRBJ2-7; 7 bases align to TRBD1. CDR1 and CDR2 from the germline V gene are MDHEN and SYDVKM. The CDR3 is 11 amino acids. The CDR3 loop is CASSLGRGTDF. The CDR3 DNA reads TGTGCCAGCAGTTTAGGCCGAGGGACAGACTTC.

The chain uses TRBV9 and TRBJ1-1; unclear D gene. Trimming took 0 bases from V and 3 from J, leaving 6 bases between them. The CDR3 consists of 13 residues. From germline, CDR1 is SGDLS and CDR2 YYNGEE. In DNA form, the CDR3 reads TGTGCCAGCAGCGTAGGAGCCGACACTGAAGCTTTCTTT. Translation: CASSVGADTEAFF.

CDR3 loop: CASRWRTGMNTEAFF. CDR3 in DNA: TGTGCCAGCAGATGGAGGACAGGGATGAACACTGAAGCTTTCTTT. This chain uses TRBV2 with TRBJ1-1, with TRBD1 matching 8 bases. After removal of 6 bases from V and 0 bases from J, the junction contained 6 bases not matched to a gene. The germline V gene has CDR1 SNHLY and CDR2 FYNNEI. The CDR3 has 15 residues.

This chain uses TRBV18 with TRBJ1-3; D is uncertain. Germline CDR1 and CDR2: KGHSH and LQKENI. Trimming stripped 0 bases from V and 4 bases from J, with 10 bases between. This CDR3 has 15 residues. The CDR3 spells CASSPPPMRGNTIYF. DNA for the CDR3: TGTGCCAGCTCACCACCCCCCATGAGGGGAAACACCATATATTTT.

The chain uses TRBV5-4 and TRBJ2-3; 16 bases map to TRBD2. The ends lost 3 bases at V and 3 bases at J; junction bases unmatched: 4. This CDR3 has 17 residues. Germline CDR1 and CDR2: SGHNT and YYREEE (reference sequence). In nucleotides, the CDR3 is TGTGCCAGCAGCTCGGGACTAGCGGGAGGGCCGACAGATACGCAGTATTTT. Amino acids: CASSSGLAGGPTDTQYF.

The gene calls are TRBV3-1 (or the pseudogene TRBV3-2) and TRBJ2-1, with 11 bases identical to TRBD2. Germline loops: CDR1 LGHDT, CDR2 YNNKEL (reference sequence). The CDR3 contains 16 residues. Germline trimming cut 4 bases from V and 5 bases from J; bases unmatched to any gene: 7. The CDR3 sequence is CASSRLGTSGNNEQFF. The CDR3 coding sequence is TGTGCCAGCAGCCGCCTCGGGACTAGCGGAAACAATGAGCAGTTCTTC.

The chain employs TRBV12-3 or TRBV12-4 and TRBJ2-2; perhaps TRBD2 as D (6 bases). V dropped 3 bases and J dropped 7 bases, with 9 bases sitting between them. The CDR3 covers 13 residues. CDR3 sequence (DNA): TGTGCCAGCAGTTTTCTGGGAGGCGGGGAGCTGTTTTTT. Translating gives CASSFLGGGELFF.

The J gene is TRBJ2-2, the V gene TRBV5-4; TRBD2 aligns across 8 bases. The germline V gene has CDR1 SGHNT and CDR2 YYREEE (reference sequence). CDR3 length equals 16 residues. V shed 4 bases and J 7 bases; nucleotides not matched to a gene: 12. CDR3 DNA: TGTGCCAGCAGCCTGGGGCGGGAGGCCGTTCGCGGGGAGCTGTTTTTT. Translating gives CASSLGREAVRGELFF.

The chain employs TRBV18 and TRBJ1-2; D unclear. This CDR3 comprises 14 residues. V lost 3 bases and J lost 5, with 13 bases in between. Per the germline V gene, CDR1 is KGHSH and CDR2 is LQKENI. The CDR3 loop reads CASSPVEGVYGYTF. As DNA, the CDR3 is TGTGCCAGCTCACCCGTGGAGGGTGTTTATGGCTACACCTTC.

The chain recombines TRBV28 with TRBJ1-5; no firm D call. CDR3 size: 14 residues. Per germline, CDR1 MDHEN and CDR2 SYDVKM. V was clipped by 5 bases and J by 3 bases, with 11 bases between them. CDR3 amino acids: CASSPWANNQPQHF. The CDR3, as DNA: TGTGCCAGCAGTCCCTGGGCTAACAATCAGCCCCAGCATTTT.

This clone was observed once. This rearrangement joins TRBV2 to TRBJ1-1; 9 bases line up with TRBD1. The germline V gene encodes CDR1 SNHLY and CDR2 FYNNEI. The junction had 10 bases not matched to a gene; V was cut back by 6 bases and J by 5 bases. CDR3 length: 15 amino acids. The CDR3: CASREGQGLRTEAFF. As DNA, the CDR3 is TGTGCCAGCAGGGAGGGACAGGGCCTACGAACTGAAGCTTTCTTT.